The 7 T cell receptor beta chains reported below all come from one sample, sequenced in a study of T cell responses to AZD1222 COVID-19 vaccine (dated by TCRdb to the early 2020s). The library was obtained by the immunoSEQ multiplex PCR assay. Drawn from immuneACCESS, this table holds only the in-frame rearrangements with V and J called that TCRdb kept. Clones are partly lost; checked studies trace under half to an unresolved V gene and leave the rest unexplained. This sample gives 70,000 or so clones in total; around 87% of them show up just once. Around 24% of the sample rests with the top ten. The time point label on this specimen signifies: baseline before first vaccination. The sample in question was peripheral blood, obtained on day 0 of AZD1222 vaccination. The receptors were gathered from an adult in good health.

The rearrangement joins TRBV11-3 to TRBJ1-6, with TRBD1 as a possible D gene (6 bases). The CDR3 has 14 residues. CDR1 is SGHNT, CDR2 YENEEA, per germline. V was clipped by 2 bases and J by 7 bases, with 9 bases between them. CDR3 coding DNA: TGTGCCAGCAGCTTACACGGGGGCAATTCACCCCTCCACTTT. Translating gives CASSLHGGNSPLHF.

The genes are TRBV7-8 and TRBJ1-6, with 9 bases aligning to TRBD1. V shed 2 bases and J 8 bases; nucleotides not matched to a gene: 7. Germline CDR1 reads SGHVS; CDR2 reads FQNEAQ. The CDR3 consists of 16 residues. The chain's CDR3 is CASSLSGQGGHSPLHF. As DNA, the CDR3 is TGTGCCAGCAGCTTATCGGGACAGGGAGGACATTCACCCCTCCACTTT.

The rearrangement joins TRBV19 to TRBJ1-1; the D gene is possibly TRBD1 (5 bases). V lost 8 bases and J lost 1, with 17 bases in between. This CDR3 has 15 residues. In germline, CDR1 is LNHDA, CDR2 SQIVND (reference sequence). The CDR3 nucleotides read TGTGCCAGTGTCCGGGACCGCCTGGGGAACACTGAAGCTTTCTTT. Translation: CASVRDRLGNTEAFF.

The V call is TRBV6-1, the J call TRBJ2-7; D remains ambiguous. V lost 3 bases, J lost 1 base, and 10 bases lay in between. CDR3 length equals 14 residues. Germline V lookup: CDR1 MNHNS, CDR2 SASEGT. For the CDR3, the DNA is TGTGCCAGCAGTGATAGTTGGAGATCCTACGAGCAGTACTTC. Translating gives CASSDSWRSYEQYF.

The gene calls are TRBV28 and TRBJ1-5; no firm D call. Trimming shortened V by 2 bases and J by 2 bases, and 7 bases separated the two germline ends. This CDR3 is built from 14 residues. The germline V gene has CDR1 MDHEN and CDR2 SYDVKM. The CDR3 sequence is CASSLSSGNQPQHF. The CDR3 DNA sequence: TGTGCCAGCAGTTTAAGTTCAGGCAATCAGCCCCAGCATTTT.

V is TRBV6-1 and J is TRBJ1-1; possibly TRBD1 for D (6 bases). The CDR3 loop spans 14 amino acids. V was pared by 2 bases and J by 6 bases, with 13 bases between. Germline V gives CDR1 MNHNS, CDR2 SASEGT. This CDR3 is CASSEPDRPAEAFF. CDR3 DNA sequence: TGTGCCAGCAGTGAACCAGACAGGCCCGCTGAAGCTTTCTTT.

The chain carries TRBV18 and TRBJ2-7, with D perhaps being TRBD1 or TRBD2 (7 bases each). With 3 bases removed from V and 3 bases from J, the gap between germline ends came to 27 bases. Germline V gene sequence: CDR1 KGHSH, CDR2 LQKENI. The length of the CDR3 is 19 residues. CDR3 sequence (DNA): TGTGCCAGCTCACCCCCCTCCAGGGGGGGGAGATTGGAAAACTACGAGCAGTACTTC. Residues: CASSPPSRGGRLENYEQYF.